This TCR beta chain was recovered during a study of CD8+CD57+ T cells in acquired aplastic anemia. For the study at large: The DNA of sorted CD4+ and CD8+ cells averaged 3.2 ug.

Patients sequenced had flow cytometry evidence of CD8+CD57+ cell expansion. In germline, CDR1 is GTSNPN, CDR2 SVGIG (reference sequence). V was cut by 0 bases and J by 4 bases, with 15 bases left in between. The CDR3 runs 15 residues. Concerning this clonotype: Its antigen remains unidentified.

Study-level points and caveats: Patient and control CD8+ Simpson's diversity was not significantly different.

It was genomic DNA that served as the template for profiling TCR beta VDJ and CDR3. TCRdb reprocessed the reads via MiXCR and lists one record per CDR3 protein. The profile shows 300,000 or so distinct CDR3 sequences, approximately 60% of them singletons. The source of this sequence is a human donor with aplastic anemia. Sequencing input: sorted CD4+, CD8+, or CD8+CD57+ T cells (not recorded which) from PBMCs. The chain recombines TRBV30 with TRBJ2-5, with D perhaps matching TRBD2 (6 bases). The CDR3 sequence is CAWSVRDGGIETQYF. The CDR3 DNA sequence: TGTGCCTGGAGTGTGCGCGATGGAGGGATAGAGACCCAGTACTTC.